This entry describes one T cell receptor beta chain. Its target is unknown. The read terminates 3 residues before the CDR3 end, so the remaining end is supplied by the germline J gene. Assay used: immunoSEQ multiplex PCR; TCRdb lists only in-frame clones, some missing. The table lists about 32,000 clones, no singletons, with approximately 9.4% in the top ten. Both groups were predominantly of Caucasian heritage. The CDR3 is made up of 15 amino acids. CDR1 GTSNPN and CDR2 SVGIG come from the germline V gene (reference sequence). These data are taken from a study of T cell clonality in common variable immunodeficiency. Study conclusions and caveats: Shared TCRbeta clones were fewer between CVID subjects than controls. Common variable immunodeficiency TCR beta sequences reportedly had fewer deletions and N-nucleotide insertions.

Source material: peripheral blood mononuclear cells. The rearrangement joins TRBV30 to TRBJ2-2, with D perhaps TRBD1 (5 bases). This sequence was found in a person aged 18 to 75 in good health. Partial CDR3 DNA: TGTGCCTGGAGTGTACTTGACAGAAGAAATTCACCG. Translation: CAWSVLDRRNSP. The whole CDR3 region reads CAWSVLDRRNSPLFF. The full variable domain, completed using reference TRBV30 and TRBJ2-2, is SQTIHQWPATLVQPVGSPLSLECTVEGTSNPNLYWYRQAAGRGLQLLFYSVGIGQISSEVPQNLSASRPQDRQFILSSKKLLLSDSGFYLCAWSVLDRRNSPLFFGEGSRLTVL.